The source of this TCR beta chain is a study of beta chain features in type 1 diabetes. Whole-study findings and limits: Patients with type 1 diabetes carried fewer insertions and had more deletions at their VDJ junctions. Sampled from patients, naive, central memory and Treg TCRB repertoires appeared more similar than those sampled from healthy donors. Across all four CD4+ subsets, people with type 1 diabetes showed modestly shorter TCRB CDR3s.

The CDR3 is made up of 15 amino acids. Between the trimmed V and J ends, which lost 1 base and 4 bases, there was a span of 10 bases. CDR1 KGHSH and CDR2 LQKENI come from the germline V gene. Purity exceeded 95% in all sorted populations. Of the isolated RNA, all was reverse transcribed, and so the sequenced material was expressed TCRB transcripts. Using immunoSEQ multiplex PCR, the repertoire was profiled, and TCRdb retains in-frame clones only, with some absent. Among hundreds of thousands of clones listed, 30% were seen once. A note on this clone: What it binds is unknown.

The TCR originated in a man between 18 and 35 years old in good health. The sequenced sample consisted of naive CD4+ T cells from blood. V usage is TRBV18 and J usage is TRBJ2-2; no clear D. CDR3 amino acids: CASSPQSSSTGELFF. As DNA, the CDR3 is TGTGCCAGCTCACCACAGTCCAGCTCCACCGGGGAGCTGTTTTTT.